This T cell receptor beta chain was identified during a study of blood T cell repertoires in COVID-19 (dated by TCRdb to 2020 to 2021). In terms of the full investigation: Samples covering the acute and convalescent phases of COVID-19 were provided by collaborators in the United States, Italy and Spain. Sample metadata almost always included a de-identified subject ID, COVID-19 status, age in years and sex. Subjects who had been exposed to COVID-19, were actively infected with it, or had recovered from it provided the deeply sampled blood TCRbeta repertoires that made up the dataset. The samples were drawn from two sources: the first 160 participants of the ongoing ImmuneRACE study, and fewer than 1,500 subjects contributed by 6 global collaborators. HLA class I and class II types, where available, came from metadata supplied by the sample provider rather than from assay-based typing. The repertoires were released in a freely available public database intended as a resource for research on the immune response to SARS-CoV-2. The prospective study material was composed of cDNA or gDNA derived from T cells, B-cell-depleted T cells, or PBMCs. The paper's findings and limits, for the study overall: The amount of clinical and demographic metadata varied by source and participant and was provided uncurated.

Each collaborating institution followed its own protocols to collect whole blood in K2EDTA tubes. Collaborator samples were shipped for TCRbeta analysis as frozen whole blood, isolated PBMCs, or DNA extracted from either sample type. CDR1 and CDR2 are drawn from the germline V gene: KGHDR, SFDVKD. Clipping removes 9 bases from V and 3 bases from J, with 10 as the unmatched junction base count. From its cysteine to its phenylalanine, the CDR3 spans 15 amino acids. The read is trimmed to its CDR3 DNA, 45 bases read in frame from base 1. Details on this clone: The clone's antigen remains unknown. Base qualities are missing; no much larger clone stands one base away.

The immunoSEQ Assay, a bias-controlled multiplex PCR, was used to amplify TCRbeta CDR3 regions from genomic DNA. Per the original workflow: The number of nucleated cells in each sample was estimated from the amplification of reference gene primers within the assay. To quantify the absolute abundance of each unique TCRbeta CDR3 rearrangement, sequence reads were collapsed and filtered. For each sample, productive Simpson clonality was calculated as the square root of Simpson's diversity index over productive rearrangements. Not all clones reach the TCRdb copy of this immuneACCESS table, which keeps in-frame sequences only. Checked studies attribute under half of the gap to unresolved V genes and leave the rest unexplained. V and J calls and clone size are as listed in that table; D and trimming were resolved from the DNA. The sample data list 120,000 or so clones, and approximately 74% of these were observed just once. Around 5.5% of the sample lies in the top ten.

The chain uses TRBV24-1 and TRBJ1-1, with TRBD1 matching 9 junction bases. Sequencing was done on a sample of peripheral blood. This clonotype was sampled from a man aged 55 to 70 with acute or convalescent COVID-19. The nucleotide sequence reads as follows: TGTGCCACCGACAGGGCACAGGGGGCGCACACTGAAGCTTTCTTT. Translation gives CATDRAQGAHTEAFF.